What follows are 27 T cell receptor beta chains derived from one specimen sequenced in a study of CD8 T cells in ankylosing spondylitis. Antigens for these TCRs are unknown. Study-level points and caveats: For ankylosing spondylitis blood, a TCR beta motif of several highly homologous variants appeared characteristic.

TCRdb passed the 5' RACE reads through MiXCR, listing each CDR3 protein once. This table holds some 840,000 distinct CDR3 sequences, around 11% found once. Source material: blood, either unsorted or a sorted T cell fraction (not recorded which). The receptors derive from a male donor with ankylosing spondylitis.

CDR3 bases: TGTGCCAGCAGTATGGGACAGGGTGAAAAACTGTTTTTT. It encodes CASSMGQGEKLFF. The chain uses TRBV12-3 or TRBV12-4 and TRBJ1-4, with 9 bases matching TRBD1. V was pared by 5 bases and J by 7 bases, with 2 bases of the junction left unmatched. CDR3 length equals 13 residues.

In its sample, this clonotype was seen a few times. The gene calls are TRBV7-8 and TRBJ1-2; 10 bases align to TRBD1. CDR3 size: 16 residues. The germline V gene has CDR1 SGHVS and CDR2 FQNEAQ. V was pared by 3 bases and J by 4 bases, with 8 bases of the junction left unmatched. As DNA, the CDR3 is TGTGCCAGCAGCTTGGAGCACGGGACAGGGGTCTATGGCTACACCTTC. As protein: CASSLEHGTGVYGYTF.

This clonotype was seen a handful of times. The chain links TRBV6-1 to TRBJ2-5; TRBD1 agrees at 7 bases. The CDR3 extends over 13 amino acids. CDR1 is MNHNS, CDR2 SASEGT, per germline. Trimming took 10 bases from V and 0 from J; bases not matched to a gene: 5. CDR3 sequence reads: CATTGLDQETQYF. In nucleotides, the CDR3 is TGTGCCACGACAGGGCTCGACCAAGAGACCCAGTACTTC.

The gene calls are TRBV15 and TRBJ1-2, with a weak D call TRBD1 (6 bases). Trimming pared 1 base from V and 7 bases from J, leaving 19 bases between. Germline V gene lookup returns CDR1 LNHNV and CDR2 YYDKDF (reference sequence). CDR3 length: 16 amino acids. The CDR3 nucleotides are TGTGCCACCAGCAGAGTCCTCGAGGGGGGTAGGGGTGGCTACACCTTC. Translating gives CATSRVLEGGRGGYTF.

The chain combines TRBV5-1 with TRBJ1-6, with a possible D match to TRBD1 (5 bases). CDR1 SGHRS and CDR2 YFSETQ come from the germline V gene. The V gene lost 0 bases and the J gene lost 9 bases, with 13 bases spanning the gap. The CDR3 runs 15 residues. CDR3: CASSLETAPSSPLHF. The CDR3 DNA is TGCGCCAGCAGCTTGGAGACAGCCCCTAGTTCACCCCTCCACTTT.

In its sample, this clonotype was seen a few times. The V and J genes are TRBV6-1 and TRBJ1-2; TRBD1 might be the D (6 bases). Germline V CDR1 and CDR2: MNHNS, SASEGT. Trimming removed 5 bases at V and 3 bases at J, with 19 bases between. The CDR3 has 16 amino acids. The CDR3 protein is CASSPRQARAYYGYTF. CDR3 nucleotides: TGTGCCAGCAGTCCCCGACAGGCCCGGGCGTACTATGGCTACACCTTC.

Only a few counts were recorded for this clonotype. The V gene is TRBV27, the J gene TRBJ1-2; 7 bases line up with TRBD1. The ends lost 6 bases at V and 5 bases at J; junction bases unmatched: 9. Germline CDR1 reads MNHEY; CDR2 reads SMNVEV (reference sequence). The CDR3 is made up of 14 amino acids. The CDR3 DNA reads TGTGCCAGCAGCATCAACAGGGGTCGGTATGGCTACACCTTC. This encodes CASSINRGRYGYTF.

The J gene is TRBJ1-2, the V gene TRBV20-1; D is possibly TRBD1 (6 bases). V was clipped by 4 bases and J by 5 bases, with 20 bases between them. Germline V gives CDR1 DFQATT, CDR2 SNEGSKA (reference sequence). This CDR3 contains 15 residues. CDR3 in amino acids: CSATPGGGADYGYTF. The CDR3 DNA reads TGCAGTGCTACCCCCGGGGGGGGCGCTGATTATGGCTACACCTTC.

Ten or more counts support this clonotype. The rearrangement joins TRBV12-3 or TRBV12-4 to TRBJ2-2; 7 nucleotides line up with TRBD2. The CDR3 is made up of 16 amino acids. The V gene end was trimmed by 2 bases and the J gene end by 5 bases; junction bases not matched to a gene: 8. Here the CDR3 DNA reads TGTGCCAGCAGTTTAAGAGGAAGTAGCGGGACCGGGGAGCTGTTTTTT. This translates into CASSLRGSSGTGELFF.

This clonotype was found a few times. V usage is TRBV9 and J usage is TRBJ2-3, with a tentative D call TRBD2 (5 bases). The CDR3 covers 13 residues. The V end was cut by 7 bases, the J end by 1 base, with 10 bases between. Per germline, CDR1 SGDLS and CDR2 YYNGEE. The CDR3 spells CASGRAGTDTQYF. The CDR3 nucleotides read TGTGCCAGCGGCAGAGCGGGCACAGATACGCAGTATTTT.

The chain couples TRBV20-1 to TRBJ2-5; possible D gene TRBD1, 6 bases. Trimming removed 5 bases at V and 3 bases at J, with 13 bases between. The germline V gene encodes CDR1 DFQATT and CDR2 SNEGSKA (reference sequence). The CDR3 spans 13 residues. CDR3 residues: CSAQQGFEETQYF. In nucleotides, the CDR3 is TGCAGTGCTCAACAGGGATTTGAAGAGACCCAGTACTTC.

J is TRBJ1-4 and V is TRBV27; 9 bases are shared with TRBD1. CDR3 length: 16 amino acids. V lost 3 bases and J lost 8; bases outside the gene matches: 10. The germline V gene has CDR1 MNHEY and CDR2 SMNVEV (reference sequence). Written as DNA, the CDR3 is TGTGCCAGCAGTTTGATTCCCGGGACAGGGAACGAAAAACTGTTTTTT. This encodes CASSLIPGTGNEKLFF.

This clonotype was seen a handful of times. The chain recombines TRBV5-1 with TRBJ2-3; TRBD1 matches at 8 bases. The germline CDR1 and CDR2 sequences are SGHRS and YFSETQ. Germline trimming cut 5 bases from V and 2 bases from J; bases unmatched to any gene: 10. CDR3 size: 16 residues. CDR3 sequence (DNA): TGCGCCAGCAGTTCCGGACAGGGCTTTGACACAGATACGCAGTATTTT. It is translated as CASSSGQGFDTDTQYF.

This clonotype was seen a few times. The V gene is TRBV5-5, the J gene TRBJ2-1; D ambiguous. The V end was cut by 4 bases, the J end by 0 bases, with 17 bases between. This CDR3 comprises 17 residues. The germline CDR1 and CDR2 sequences are SGHKS and YYEKEE (reference sequence). The CDR3 here is CASSLTDGYSSYNEQFF. The CDR3 region has the DNA TGTGCCAGCAGCCTCACGGACGGTTATAGCTCCTACAATGAGCAGTTCTTC.

The V and J genes are TRBV5-1 and TRBJ2-2, with a tentative D call TRBD2 (6 bases). The CDR3 covers 14 residues. The germline gives CDR1 SGHRS, CDR2 YFSETQ. The V end was cut by 4 bases, the J end by 6 bases, with 13 bases between. CDR3: CASSPTAGSGELFF. DNA for the CDR3: TGCGCCAGCAGCCCCACCGCGGGATCCGGGGAGCTGTTTTTT.

This clonotype has more than one count but fewer than ten. The rearrangement links TRBV5-1 to TRBJ2-7, with a tentative D call TRBD2 (6 bases). CDR3 size: 14 residues. CDR1 is SGHRS and CDR2 is YFSETQ in the germline V gene. Trimming removed 3 bases from V and 0 bases from J, with 10 bases in between. This CDR3 is CASSWDGSSYEQYF. As DNA, the CDR3 is TGCGCCAGCAGCTGGGACGGGAGCTCCTACGAGCAGTACTTC.

This clonotype was seen a handful of times. The chain couples TRBV11-2 to TRBJ2-5; TRBD2 agrees at 11 bases. This CDR3 is built from 16 residues. Losses at the gene ends were 4 bases for V and 2 bases for J; bases not matched to a gene: 6. From germline, CDR1 is SGHAT and CDR2 FQNNGV. CDR3 sequence (DNA): TGTGCCAGCAGCTCGGTAGCGGGAGGGAGACAAGAGACCCAGTACTTC. It codes for CASSSVAGGRQETQYF.

V gene TRBV7-2 combines with J gene TRBJ1-6; maybe TRBD1 (6 bases). Trimming shortened V by 7 bases and J by 7 bases, and 14 bases separated the two germline ends. Per the germline V gene, CDR1 is SGHTA and CDR2 is FQGNSA. CDR3 length equals 14 residues. CDR3 nucleotides: TGTGCCAGCAACTCTGGACAGACAAATTCACCCCTCCACTTT. Its protein product is CASNSGQTNSPLHF.

Concerning this clonotype itself: Being one base from a much bigger clone, this may be a read error. The J gene is TRBJ1-1, the V gene TRBV29-1, with D unclear. CDR1 is SQVTM and CDR2 is ANQGSEA in the germline V gene. This CDR3 region has 13 residues. The CDR3 is CAVVGSSGVEAFF. CDR3 DNA: TGCGCCGTTGTAGGGTCCTCAGGCGTAGAAGCTTTCTTT.

This clonotype was observed a handful of times. The chain recombines TRBV7-9 with TRBJ1-1; 9 nucleotides line up with TRBD1. The CDR3 runs 13 residues. With 3 bases clipped from V and 11 bases from J, the junction kept 7 bases outside the gene matches. Germline CDR1 and CDR2: SEHNR and FQNEAQ (reference sequence). Here the CDR3 DNA reads TGTGCCAGCAGCTTTACTACAGGGGGCGACGCTTTCTTT. This codes for CASSFTTGGDAFF.

The chain employs TRBV4-3 and TRBJ1-1; maybe TRBD1 (6 bases). This CDR3 is built from 14 residues. Germline values: CDR1 LGHNA, CDR2 YSLEER. Deletions cut 0 bases from V and 3 bases from J, with 8 bases between. The CDR3 DNA reads as TGCGCCAGCAGCCAAGATAGGGGGGACACTGAAGCTTTCTTT. Translated: CASSQDRGDTEAFF.

The sample holds a few counts of this clonotype. The J gene is TRBJ1-6, the V gene TRBV20-1; TRBD1 might be the D (6 bases). Germline values: CDR1 DFQATT, CDR2 SNEGSKA (reference sequence). There are 13 residues in the CDR3. The ends were cut back, 1 base at V and 8 bases at J, with 9 bases in the middle. CDR3 nucleotides: TGCAGTGCTAGAGGGGAGGGGGATTCACCCCTCCACTTT. It encodes CSARGEGDSPLHF.

This clonotype was seen at least ten times. The chain links TRBV6-5 to TRBJ2-7; 7 nucleotides line up with TRBD1. Trimming at V came to 6 bases and at J to 2 bases, leaving 1 base not matched to a gene. Germline V gene data show CDR1 as MNHEY and CDR2 as SVGAGI. This CDR3 region has 12 residues. CDR3 nucleotide sequence: TGTGCCAGCAGCGACAGGGCCTACGAGCAGTACTTC. Translation gives CASSDRAYEQYF.

The chain combines TRBV11-2 with TRBJ2-7; 12 bases map to TRBD2. The V gene's germline CDR1 is SGHAT and CDR2 FQNNGV. The CDR3 extends over 17 amino acids. V shed 0 bases and J 2 bases; nucleotides not matched to a gene: 5. The chain's CDR3 is CASSLDHGLAGPYEQYF. In DNA, the CDR3 is TGTGCCAGCAGCTTAGACCACGGACTAGCGGGACCCTACGAGCAGTACTTC.

This clonotype appeared a few times. The CDR3 bases are TGTGCCAGCAGTTTCCCTAGCGGGGGTAAGAATGAGCAGTTCTTC. This translates into CASSFPSGGKNEQFF. This chain joins TRBV12-3 or TRBV12-4 and TRBJ2-1, with 10 nucleotides matching TRBD2. This CDR3 spans 15 amino acids. The J segment lost 7 bases and the V segment lost 3 bases, leaving 6 bases of the junction unmatched.

This clonotype showed up many times. V usage is TRBV29-1 and J usage is TRBJ1-6; D gene ambiguous. Germline CDR1 and CDR2: SQVTM and ANQGSEA. Trimming took off 7 bases at V and 7 bases at J, with 14 bases between the two ends. The CDR3 runs 13 residues. CDR3 coding DNA: TGCAGCGCCACAGTAGACGAAAATTCACCCCTCCACTTT. This sequence encodes CSATVDENSPLHF.

This rearrangement joins TRBV12-3 or TRBV12-4 to TRBJ1-5; D unclear. This CDR3 comprises 13 residues. Trimming left V 6 bases short and J 6 bases short, with 12 bases between. The CDR3 sequence is CASRSQVGQPQHF. The CDR3 bases are TGTGCCAGCAGGTCTCAGGTTGGTCAGCCCCAGCATTTT.